These 19 T cell receptor beta chains were all obtained from the same sample, sequenced in a study of blood T cell repertoires in COVID-19. Clones were sequenced by immunoSEQ multiplex PCR, and TCRdb holds only the in-frame ones, with some missing. This table has 220,000 or so clones, 80% to 95% appearing once. The sequencing sample was made of peripheral blood. Receptors were obtained from a man aged 55 to 70 with COVID-19, enrolled during active disease.

The J gene is TRBJ2-7, the V gene TRBV27; weak D call: TRBD2 (6 bases). This CDR3 spans 17 amino acids. Germline CDR1 is MNHEY and CDR2 is SMNVEV (reference sequence). Trimming stripped 5 bases from V and 5 bases from J, with 25 bases between. In nucleotides, the CDR3 is TGTGCCAGCAGTCCATTGGGGGGACGGTCCACGGGGAACGAGCAGTACTTC. The encoded protein is CASSPLGGRSTGNEQYF.

The V gene is TRBV6-6, the J gene TRBJ1-5; no reliable D call. V was shortened by 5 bases and J by 0 bases, with 8 bases between the two germline ends. Germline V gives CDR1 MNHNY, CDR2 SVGAGI (reference sequence). This CDR3 spans 14 amino acids. CDR3 in DNA: TGTGCCAGCAGTCGGACGGGTAGCAATCAGCCCCAGCATTTT. It encodes CASSRTGSNQPQHF.

Here the CDR3 DNA reads TGTGCCAGCAGTTTATCTAGCGGGAGCTCCTACGAGCAGTACTTC. Its protein is CASSLSSGSSYEQYF. This chain uses TRBV27 with TRBJ2-7; TRBD2 matches 9 bases. The CDR3 sequence is 15 residues long. Germline V gives CDR1 MNHEY, CDR2 SMNVEV (reference sequence). V shed 0 bases and J 0 bases; nucleotides not matched to a gene: 0.

V is TRBV24-1 and J is TRBJ2-1; TRBD2 matches 10 bases. Germline CDR1 and CDR2: KGHDR and SFDVKD. V was clipped by 6 bases and J by 10 bases; unmatched bases: 8. This CDR3 has 14 amino acids. In nucleotides, the CDR3 is TGTGCCACCAGTCTAGCGGGAGAGCCAGGCGAGCAGTTCTTC. Translated: CATSLAGEPGEQFF.

The gene calls are TRBV18 and TRBJ2-1; TRBD1 aligns across 8 bases. The CDR3 sequence is 17 residues long. Germline CDR1 reads KGHSH; CDR2 reads LQKENI. The V gene end was trimmed by 5 bases and the J gene end by 5 bases; junction bases not matched to a gene: 14. The CDR3 DNA follows: TGTGCCAGCTCATACCGGACAGGGTCAGGGTACGACAATGAGCAGTTCTTC. Its protein is CASSYRTGSGYDNEQFF.

J is TRBJ2-2 and V is TRBV11-2, with D uncertain. Germline lookup yields CDR1 SGHAT and CDR2 FQNNGV. The CDR3 totals 17 residues. Trimming took 5 bases from V and 0 from J, leaving 16 bases between them. This CDR3 reads CASSATRRVPNTGELFF. The CDR3 DNA reads TGTGCCAGCAGCGCTACCCGTCGCGTACCGAACACCGGGGAGCTGTTTTTT.

The chain uses TRBV7-9 and TRBJ2-7; maybe TRBD1 (5 bases). The CDR3 contains 16 residues. V lost 3 bases, J lost 13 bases, and 28 bases lay in between. Germline CDR1 and CDR2: SEHNR and FQNEAQ (reference sequence). The CDR3 sequence is CASSLDDSLTRPPQYF. The CDR3 region has the DNA TGTGCCAGCAGCTTGGATGACAGCCTTACCCGTCCCCCCCAATACTTC.

The rearrangement uses TRBV10-3 and TRBJ2-4; D ambiguous. V was trimmed by 0 bases and J by 4 bases, leaving 7 bases between them. Looked up from germline, CDR1 is ENHRY and CDR2 is SYGVKD. CDR3 length equals 14 residues. The CDR3 here is CAISESGPKNIQYF. The DNA of the CDR3 is TGTGCCATCAGTGAGTCGGGCCCTAAAAACATTCAGTACTTC.

The chain has TRBV21-1 and TRBJ1-1; the D call TRBD1 from the table was never checked on the DNA. TRBV21-1 is termed a pseudogene. The CDR3 spans 20 residues. CDR3 nucleotide sequence: TGTGCCAGCAGCAAACGGGAGGACAGGGAATCCCCGGGCATGAACACTGAAGCTTTCTTT. It encodes CASSKREDRESPGMNTEAFF.

The genes are TRBV4-1 and TRBJ1-1, with 8 bases matching TRBD1. The CDR3 has 16 residues. The J segment lost 5 bases and the V segment lost 3 bases, leaving 11 bases of the junction unmatched. The V gene's germline CDR1 is MGHRA and CDR2 YSYEKL. In DNA, the CDR3 is TGCGCCAGCAGCCAGATCTTCACAGGGGGAGGTACTGAAGCTTTCTTT. Translation: CASSQIFTGGGTEAFF.

The rearrangement links TRBV5-5 to TRBJ2-3; D is unresolved. V dropped 4 bases and J dropped 3 bases, with 9 bases sitting between them. Germline-derived CDR1 and CDR2 are SGHKS and YYEKEE (reference sequence). The CDR3 is 13 residues long. Here the CDR3 reads CASSLPSTDTQYF. In nucleotides, the CDR3 is TGTGCCAGCAGCCTCCCCAGTACAGATACGCAGTATTTT.

This clone was observed a single time. The chain combines TRBV6-5 with TRBJ1-1; D unresolved. Trimming removed 5 bases at V and 1 base at J, with 11 bases between. The CDR3 has 14 residues. Germline V gene lookup returns CDR1 MNHEY and CDR2 SVGAGI. The CDR3 loop reads CASSPRPGNTEAFF. CDR3 sequence (DNA): TGTGCCAGCAGTCCCCGACCGGGGAACACTGAAGCTTTCTTT.

This clone has only a few counts. The chain couples TRBV7-2 to TRBJ2-1; TRBD1 agrees at 12 bases. The J segment lost 6 bases and the V segment lost 0 bases, leaving 6 bases of the junction unmatched. Per the germline V gene, CDR1 is SGHTA and CDR2 is FQGNSA. CDR3 length: 17 amino acids. For the CDR3, the DNA is TGTGCCAGCAGCTTAGCCAGGGCGGGACAGGGGGCCAATGAGCAGTTCTTC. This codes for CASSLARAGQGANEQFF. Full variable domain (rest looked up from reference TRBV7-2 and TRBJ2-1): GAGVSQSPSNKVTEKGKDVELRCDPISGHTALYWYRQSLGQGLEFLIYFQGNSAPDKSGLPSDRFSAERTGGSVSTLTIQRTQQEDSAVYLCASSLARAGQGANEQFFGPGTRLTVL.

This sequence joins TRBV6-2 or TRBV6-3 and TRBJ2-1, with 7 positions matching TRBD2. V dropped 3 bases and J dropped 6; count of bases not matched to a gene: 11. The CDR3 loop spans 16 amino acids. Germline CDR1 is MNHEY and CDR2 is SVGEGT. For the CDR3, the DNA is TGTGCCAGCAGTTATAATATGGCGGGAGTAGGCAATGAGCAGTTCTTC. It specifies CASSYNMAGVGNEQFF.

The chain joins TRBV11-2 to TRBJ2-2, with 7 positions matching TRBD1. CDR1 and CDR2 from the germline V gene are SGHAT and FQNNGV. V was pared by 5 bases and J by 0 bases, with 12 bases of the junction left unmatched. The CDR3 totals 18 residues. The CDR3 sequence is CASSTPRGQTANTGELFF. The CDR3 DNA reads as TGTGCCAGCAGCACACCTCGGGGACAGACAGCGAACACCGGGGAGCTGTTTTTT.

This clone has a handful of counts. The chain is built from TRBV30 and TRBJ2-3; 7 bases are shared with TRBD2. V lost 5 bases, J lost 3 bases, and 5 bases stayed unmatched. Germline V CDR1 and CDR2: GTSNPN, SVGIG (reference sequence). This CDR3 region has 13 residues. This chain's CDR3 is CAWVREATDTQYF. The DNA for the CDR3 is TGTGCCTGGGTCCGGGAGGCTACAGATACGCAGTATTTT.

The V call is TRBV30, the J call TRBJ1-6; 8 bases map to TRBD1. The V gene's germline CDR1 is GTSNPN and CDR2 SVGIG (reference sequence). The CDR3 has 18 amino acids. Trimming took 3 bases from V and 8 from J; bases not matched to a gene: 18. CDR3 residues: CAWRGVKFRDRRDSPLHF. CDR3 DNA: TGTGCCTGGAGGGGGGTCAAATTCCGGGACAGGCGAGATTCACCCCTCCACTTT.

The chain combines TRBV19 with TRBJ1-1, with D possibly being TRBD1 (5 bases). CDR1 LNHDA and CDR2 SQIVND come from the germline V gene (reference sequence). V gave up 1 base and J gave up 3 bases, with 9 bases separating them. The CDR3 covers 14 residues. CDR3 nucleotides: TGTGCCAGTAGTATAGTCGACAGTTACACTGAAGCTTTCTTT. It yields the protein CASSIVDSYTEAFF.

V is TRBV7-9 and J is TRBJ1-4; 7 nucleotides line up with TRBD1. CDR1 and CDR2 (germline): SEHNR, FQNEAQ (reference sequence). The CDR3 runs 14 residues. The V gene end was trimmed by 5 bases and the J gene end by 5 bases; junction bases not matched to a gene: 5. As DNA, the CDR3 is TGTGCCAGCAGCGTGGGACAGCCGAATGAAAAACTGTTTTTT. Translating it yields CASSVGQPNEKLFF.